Listed here are 23 T cell receptor beta chains from one sample, sequenced in a study of CD8 T cells in Susac syndrome. Reverse transcription of about 0.5 to 1 ug RNA was carried out with random hexamers. MiXCR was run by TCRdb on the immunoSEQ multiplex PCR reads, yielding one entry per CDR3 protein. Among 250,000 to 350,000 distinct CDR3 sequences listed, about 90% were seen once. Input material: CD4+ T cells from PBMCs. The source of these receptors is a human donor with multiple sclerosis.

This clonotype was counted a single time. The chain combines TRBV2 with TRBJ2-7; D is unclear. This CDR3 spans 15 amino acids. Germline-derived CDR1 and CDR2 are SNHLY and FYNNEI. V was cut by 1 base and J by 0 bases, with 10 bases left in between. The CDR3 here is CASSEGDISSYEQYF. Here the CDR3 DNA reads TGTGCCAGCAGTGAAGGCGACATAAGCTCCTACGAGCAGTACTTC.

CDR3 coding DNA: TGTGCCAGTAGTATCGGGGGTCAGGGAATGAACACTGAAGCTTTCTTT. Its translation is CASSIGGQGMNTEAFF. The chain carries TRBV19 and TRBJ1-1; D is possibly TRBD1 (5 bases). The germline V and J ends were trimmed by 3 bases and 0 bases, with 14 bases remaining between them. Germline assignment: CDR1 LNHDA and CDR2 SQIVND (reference sequence). There are 16 residues in the CDR3.

The rearrangement joins TRBV3-1 to TRBJ2-2, with unresolved D. The CDR3 runs 15 residues. Between the trimmed V and J ends, which lost 1 base and 4 bases, there was a span of 10 bases. The germline CDR1 and CDR2 sequences are LGHDT and YNNKEL (reference sequence). This CDR3 is CASSQGLIGTGELFF. The CDR3 DNA sequence: TGTGCCAGCAGCCAAGGGCTGATTGGCACCGGGGAGCTGTTTTTT.

The J gene is TRBJ1-5, the V gene TRBV6-1, with D possibly matching TRBD1 (5 bases). CDR1 is MNHNS and CDR2 is SASEGT in the germline V gene. The V and J ends lost 3 bases and 10 bases respectively, with 13 bases between them. This CDR3 has 13 amino acids. CDR3 residues: CASSEGRVEPQHF. In nucleotides, the CDR3 is TGTGCCAGCAGTGAGGGCAGGGTGGAACCCCAGCATTTT.

The chain uses TRBV24-1 and TRBJ1-5; TRBD1 might be the D (6 bases). The V gene's germline CDR1 is KGHDR and CDR2 SFDVKD. V lost 7 bases and J lost 1, with 10 bases in between. CDR3 length: 14 amino acids. CDR3 sequence (DNA): TGTGCCACCAGCCGGGACAACAGCAATCAGCCCCAGCATTTT. Protein: CATSRDNSNQPQHF.

The rearrangement uses TRBV7-9 and TRBJ1-1, with TRBD1 identical over 8 bases. The CDR3 totals 14 residues. Germline V gene data show CDR1 as SEHNR and CDR2 as FQNEAQ (reference sequence). With V trimmed by 3 bases and J by 4 bases, 4 bases remained unmatched. The CDR3 DNA follows: TGTGCCAGCAGCTTGGTCCAGGGGGCCACTGAAGCTTTCTTT. It encodes CASSLVQGATEAFF.

The chain combines TRBV7-2 with TRBJ1-1; tentative D call: TRBD1 (6 bases). There are 17 residues in the CDR3. Looked up from germline, CDR1 is SGHTA and CDR2 is FQGNSA. V was clipped by 5 bases and J by 4 bases, with 23 bases between them. The CDR3 region is CASSTRPRVQGGTEAFF. CDR3 nucleotide sequence: TGTGCCAGCAGCACCCGTCCTAGAGTACAGGGAGGCACTGAAGCTTTCTTT.

The chain links TRBV24-1 to TRBJ2-3, with 7 bases identical to TRBD1. J was trimmed by 0 bases and V by 1 base; bases with no gene match: 3. This CDR3 has 16 amino acids. The germline V gene encodes CDR1 KGHDR and CDR2 SFDVKD. For the CDR3, the DNA is TGTGCCACCAGTGATTTAGGGGGCCCTAGCACAGATACGCAGTATTTT. The encoded protein is CATSDLGGPSTDTQYF.

The chain uses TRBV20-1 and TRBJ2-1; D is unclear. V lost 6 bases, J lost 7 bases, and 13 bases lay in between. CDR3 length: 12 residues. The germline gives CDR1 DFQATT, CDR2 SNEGSKA (reference sequence). The CDR3 region has the DNA TGCAGTGCCAGCGACCGTTTGAATGAGCAGTTCTTC. Translating gives CSASDRLNEQFF.

V usage is TRBV5-1 and J usage is TRBJ2-7; 10 bases are shared with TRBD1. This CDR3 spans 15 amino acids. The V segment lost 0 bases and the J segment 3 bases; nucleotides outside the gene matches: 3. Germline V gene sequence: CDR1 SGHRS, CDR2 YFSETQ. The CDR3 DNA follows: TGCGCCAGCAGCTTGGGGGGGACAGGGGTCTACGAGCAGTACTTC. As protein: CASSLGGTGVYEQYF.

This chain joins TRBV10-3 and TRBJ2-3; 7 bases align to TRBD2. Germline V CDR1 and CDR2: ENHRY, SYGVKD. Trimming removed 5 bases from V and 2 bases from J; junction bases left unmatched: 13. The CDR3 has 17 residues. The CDR3 here is CAISTPRGRENTDTQYF. The CDR3, as DNA: TGTGCCATCAGTACCCCACGTGGGCGGGAGAACACAGATACGCAGTATTTT.

The genes are TRBV30 and TRBJ2-3; either TRBD1 or TRBD2 may supply D (5 bases each). Trimming cost V 1 base and J 0 bases, with 11 bases left between them. This CDR3 has 15 amino acids. Germline V gives CDR1 GTSNPN, CDR2 SVGIG (reference sequence). CDR3 loop: CAWSGGPTSTDTQYF. The CDR3 coding sequence is TGTGCCTGGAGTGGGGGACCGACCAGCACAGATACGCAGTATTTT.

The V call is TRBV5-1, the J call TRBJ2-5, with 8 bases identical to TRBD1. V was pared by 0 bases and J by 4 bases, with 8 bases of the junction left unmatched. CDR3 length: 16 residues. CDR1 SGHRS and CDR2 YFSETQ come from the germline V gene. The CDR3 region is CASSLGGQGAGETQYF. CDR3 in DNA: TGCGCCAGCAGCTTGGGCGGGCAGGGGGCCGGAGAGACCCAGTACTTC.

The rearrangement links TRBV3-1 to TRBJ2-7; D may be TRBD2 (6 bases). CDR1 LGHDT and CDR2 YNNKEL come from the germline V gene (reference sequence). This CDR3 has 13 amino acids. Trimming pared 4 bases from V and 4 bases from J, leaving 11 bases between. The CDR3 nucleotides are TGTGCCAGCAGCCCCGCGGGGCAGTACGAGCAGTACTTC. Its protein is CASSPAGQYEQYF.

As concerns this clonotype: One end of the junction does not line up with germline, which may come from a read error. The rearrangement uses TRBV7-7 and TRBJ2-1, with 13 nucleotides matching TRBD2. The V gene's germline CDR1 is SSHAT and CDR2 FNYEAQ (reference sequence). The CDR3 runs 15 residues. CDR3 sequence: CASSRGLAGDNEQFF. The DNA for the CDR3 is TGTGCTAGCAGCCGTGGACTAGCGGGAGACAATGAGCAGTTCTTC.

The genes are TRBV5-6 and TRBJ2-5; 8 positions match TRBD2. The CDR3 runs to 16 residues. Germline CDR1 is SGHDT and CDR2 is YYEEEE. With 3 bases clipped from V and 4 bases from J, the junction kept 11 bases outside the gene matches. CDR3 protein: CASSSLRGGRIETQYF. The CDR3 coding sequence is TGTGCCAGCAGCTCACTCAGGGGCGGGAGGATAGAGACCCAGTACTTC.

This chain joins TRBV9 and TRBJ2-2, with 7 nucleotides matching TRBD2. The germline CDR1 and CDR2 sequences are SGDLS and YYNGEE. The CDR3 covers 16 residues. The trim removed 0 bases at V and 1 base at J, leaving 3 bases unmatched. CDR3 amino acids: CASSVGAGENTGELFF. The CDR3, as DNA: TGTGCCAGCAGCGTAGGGGCGGGGGAGAACACCGGGGAGCTGTTTTTT.

A single count supports this clonotype. The chain carries TRBV6-6 and TRBJ2-2; D uncertain. This CDR3 region has 11 residues. CDR1 is MNHNY, CDR2 SVGAGI, per germline (reference sequence). V shed 6 bases and J shed 7 bases, with 6 bases lying between them. CDR3 protein: CASSAGGELFF. The CDR3 nucleotides read TGTGCCAGCAGCGCCGGCGGGGAGCTGTTTTTT.

This chain connects TRBV2 to TRBJ2-2; no clear D gene. Trimming left V 2 bases short and J 2 bases short, with 6 bases between. The CDR3 spans 14 residues. Germline CDR1 is SNHLY and CDR2 is FYNNEI. The CDR3 is CASSEIPNTGELFF. CDR3 sequence (DNA): TGTGCCAGCAGTGAAATCCCCAACACCGGGGAGCTGTTTTTT.

This chain links TRBV12-3 or TRBV12-4 with TRBJ1-2; D is ambiguous. V was cut by 6 bases and J by 8 bases, with 16 bases left in between. CDR3 length equals 13 residues. The CDR3 protein is CASSPLLGRGYTF. In nucleotides, the CDR3 is TGTGCCAGCAGCCCTCTCCTAGGACGGGGCTACACCTTC.

V gene TRBV30 combines with J gene TRBJ2-1, with D possibly matching TRBD1 (5 bases). Germline V gives CDR1 GTSNPN, CDR2 SVGIG (reference sequence). V was clipped by 7 bases and J by 6 bases, with 13 bases between them. The CDR3 totals 12 residues. CDR3 coding DNA: TGTGCCTCGATCCAGGGTGCCAATGAGCAGTTCTTC. Encoded protein: CASIQGANEQFF.

Concerning this clonotype itself: An end of the junction does not agree with germline; a read error may underlie this. V usage is TRBV18 and J usage is TRBJ1-3, with D unclear. CDR3 length equals 16 residues. From germline, CDR1 is KGHSH and CDR2 LQKENI. CDR3 in amino acids: CASSPNARSSENTIYF. In DNA, the CDR3 is TGTGCCAGCTCACCAAATGCACGAAGCTCTGAAAACACCATATATTTT. Filled out from reference TRBV18 and TRBJ1-3, the complete variable domain reads NAGVMQNPRHLVRRRGQEARLRCSPMKGHSHVYWYRQLPEEGLKFMVYLQKENIIDESGMPKERFSAEFPKEGPSILRIQQVVRGDSAAYFCASSPNARSSENTIYFGEGSWLTVV.

This chain links TRBV19 with TRBJ1-5; 7 bases match TRBD1. Unmatched junction bases numbered 4, after V lost 6 bases and J lost 5 bases. Germline V gene data show CDR1 as LNHDA and CDR2 as SQIVND (reference sequence). The CDR3 has 13 residues. The chain's CDR3 is CASRDRADQPQHF. The DNA for the CDR3 is TGTGCCAGTAGAGACAGGGCGGATCAGCCCCAGCATTTT. Together with reference TRBV19 and TRBJ1-5, the CDR3 gives the full variable domain: DGGITQSPKYLFRKEGQNVTLSCEQNLNHDAMYWYRQDPGQGLRLIYYSQIVNDFQKGDIAEGYSVSREKKESFPLTVTSAQKNPTAFYLCASRDRADQPQHFGDGTRLSIL.